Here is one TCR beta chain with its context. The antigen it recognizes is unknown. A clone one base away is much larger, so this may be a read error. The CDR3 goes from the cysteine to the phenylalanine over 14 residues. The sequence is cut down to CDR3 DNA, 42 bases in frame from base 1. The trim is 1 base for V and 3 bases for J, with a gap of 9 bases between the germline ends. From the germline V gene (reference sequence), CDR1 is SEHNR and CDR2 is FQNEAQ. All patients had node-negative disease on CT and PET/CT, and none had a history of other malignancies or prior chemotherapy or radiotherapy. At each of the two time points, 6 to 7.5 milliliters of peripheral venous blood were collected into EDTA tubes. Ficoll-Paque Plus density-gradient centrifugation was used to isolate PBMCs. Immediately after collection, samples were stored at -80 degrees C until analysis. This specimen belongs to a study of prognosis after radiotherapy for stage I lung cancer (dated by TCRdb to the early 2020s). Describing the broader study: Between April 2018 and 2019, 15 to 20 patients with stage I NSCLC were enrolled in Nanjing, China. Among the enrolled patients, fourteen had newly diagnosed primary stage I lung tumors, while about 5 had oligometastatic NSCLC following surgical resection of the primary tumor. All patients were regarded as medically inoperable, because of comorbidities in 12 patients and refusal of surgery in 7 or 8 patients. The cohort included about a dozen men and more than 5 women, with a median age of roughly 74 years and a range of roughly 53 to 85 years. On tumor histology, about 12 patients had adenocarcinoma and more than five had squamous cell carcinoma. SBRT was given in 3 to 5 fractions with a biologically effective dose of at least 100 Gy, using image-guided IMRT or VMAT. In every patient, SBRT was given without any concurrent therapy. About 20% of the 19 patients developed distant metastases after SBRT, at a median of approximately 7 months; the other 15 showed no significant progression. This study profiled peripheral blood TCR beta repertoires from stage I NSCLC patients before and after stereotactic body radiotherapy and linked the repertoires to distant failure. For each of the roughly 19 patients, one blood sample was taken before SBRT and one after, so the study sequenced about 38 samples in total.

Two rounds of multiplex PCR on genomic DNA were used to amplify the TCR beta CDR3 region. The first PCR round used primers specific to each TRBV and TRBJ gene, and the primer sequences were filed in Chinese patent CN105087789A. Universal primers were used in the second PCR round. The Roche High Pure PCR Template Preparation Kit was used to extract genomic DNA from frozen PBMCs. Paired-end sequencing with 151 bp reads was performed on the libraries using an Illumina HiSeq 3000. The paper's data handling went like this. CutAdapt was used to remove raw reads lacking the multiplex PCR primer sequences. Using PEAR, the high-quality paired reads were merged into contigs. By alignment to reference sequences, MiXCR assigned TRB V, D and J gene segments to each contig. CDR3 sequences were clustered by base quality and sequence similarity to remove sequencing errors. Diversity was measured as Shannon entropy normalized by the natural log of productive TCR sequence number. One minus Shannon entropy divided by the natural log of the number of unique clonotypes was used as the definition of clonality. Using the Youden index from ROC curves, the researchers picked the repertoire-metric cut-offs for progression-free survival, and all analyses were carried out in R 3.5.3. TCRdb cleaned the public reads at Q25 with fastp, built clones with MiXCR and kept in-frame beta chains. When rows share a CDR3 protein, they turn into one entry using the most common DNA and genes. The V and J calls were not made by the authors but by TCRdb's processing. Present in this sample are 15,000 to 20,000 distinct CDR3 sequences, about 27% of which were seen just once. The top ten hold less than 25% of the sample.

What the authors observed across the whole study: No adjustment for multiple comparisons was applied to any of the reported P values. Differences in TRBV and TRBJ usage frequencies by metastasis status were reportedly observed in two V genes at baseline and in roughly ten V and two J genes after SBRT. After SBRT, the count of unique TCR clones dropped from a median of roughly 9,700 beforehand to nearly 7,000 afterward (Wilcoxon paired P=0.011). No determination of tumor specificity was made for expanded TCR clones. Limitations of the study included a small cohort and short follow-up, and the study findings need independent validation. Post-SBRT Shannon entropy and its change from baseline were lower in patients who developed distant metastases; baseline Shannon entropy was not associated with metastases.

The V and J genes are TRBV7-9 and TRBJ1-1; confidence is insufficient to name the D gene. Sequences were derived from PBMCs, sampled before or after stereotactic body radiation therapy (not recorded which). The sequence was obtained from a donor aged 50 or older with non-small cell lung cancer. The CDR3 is CASSLGWLDTEAFF. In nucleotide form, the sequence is TGTGCCAGCAGCTTAGGCTGGTTGGACACTGAAGCTTTCTTT.